Listed below are T cell receptor beta chains from one sample, sequenced in a study of T-cell memory formation after mild COVID-19. TCRdb passed the 5' RACE reads through MiXCR, listing each CDR3 protein once. The sample lists 300,000 to 400,000 distinct CDR3 sequences, over 25% occurring once. Source material: PBMCs or a T cell subset sorted from them (not recorded which). The receptors were sampled from an adult woman who had mild COVID-19 (a few samples of this study predate the infection). Cell type and time point are not known. CDR3s include the opening cysteine and the closing phenylalanine or tryptophan. Each record gives: J gene, V gene, D gene, clone size, CDR3 protein, CDR3 DNA. The D gene is left open where the match is weak. Some rows mark clone size as missing; the rest say once, few, many or name a class of expanded clone.

J: TRBJ1-1; V: TRBV24-1; D: NA; size: NA; CDR3: CATSDSRRMNTEAFF; DNA: TGTGCCACCAGTGATTCAAGGCGGATGAACACTGAAGCTTTCTTT
J: TRBJ2-7; V: TRBV11-1; D: NA; size: NA; CDR3: CASSLEWARHEQYF; DNA: TGTGCCAGCAGCTTAGAATGGGCTAGACACGAGCAGTACTTC
J: TRBJ2-3; V: TRBV7-2; D: TRBD2; size: NA; CDR3: CASSKYSLAGNTDTQYF; DNA: TGTGCCAGCAGCAAATACTCACTAGCGGGGAACACAGATACGCAGTATTTT
J: TRBJ2-7; V: TRBV15; D: NA; size: NA; CDR3: CATRTDGGNEQYF; DNA: TGTGCCACCAGAACGGACGGTGGAAACGAGCAGTACTTC
J: TRBJ2-7; V: TRBV5-5; D: TRBD2; size: NA; CDR3: CASSLGLAGFLSYEQYF; DNA: TGTGCCAGCAGCCTGGGACTAGCGGGGTTCCTCAGCTACGAGCAGTACTTC
J: TRBJ2-1; V: TRBV7-8; D: NA; size: NA; CDR3: CASTTPTEAGAPRDNEQFF; DNA: TGTGCCAGCACCACACCCACAGAGGCGGGGGCCCCCCGGGACAATGAGCAGTTCTTC
J: TRBJ2-1; V: TRBV4-2; D: TRBD1; size: few; CDR3: CASSQTNVGQGYREQFF; DNA: TGTGCCAGCAGCCAGACGAATGTGGGACAGGGCTACCGTGAGCAGTTCTTC
J: TRBJ1-1; V: TRBV4-1; D: NA; size: once; CDR3: CASSREVVGNTEAFF; DNA: TGCGCCAGCAGCCGGGAGGTGGTTGGGAACACTGAAGCTTTCTTT
J: TRBJ2-5; V: TRBV5-1; D: TRBD2; size: few; CDR3: CASSGTSSFGETQYF; DNA: TGCGCCAGCAGCGGGACTAGCTCCTTCGGAGAGACCCAGTACTTC
J: TRBJ1-1; V: TRBV5-1; D: NA; size: NA; CDR3: CASRSGGGRSEAFF; DNA: TGCGCCAGCAGGAGCGGCGGGGGCAGGAGTGAAGCTTTCTTT
J: TRBJ2-7; V: TRBV3-1; D: NA; size: NA; CDR3: CASSQPSSEQYF; DNA: TGTGCCAGCAGCCAACCCAGCAGCGAGCAGTACTTC
J: TRBJ2-7; V: TRBV19; D: NA; size: few; CDR3: CASSELPPASRSSYEQYF; DNA: TGTGCCAGTAGCGAACTGCCGCCTGCGTCAAGAAGCTCCTACGAGCAGTACTTC
J: TRBJ2-3; V: TRBV20-1; D: TRBD2; size: NA; CDR3: CSARRLAPRDTQYF; DNA: TGCAGTGCTAGGAGACTAGCCCCCCGGGATACGCAGTATTTT